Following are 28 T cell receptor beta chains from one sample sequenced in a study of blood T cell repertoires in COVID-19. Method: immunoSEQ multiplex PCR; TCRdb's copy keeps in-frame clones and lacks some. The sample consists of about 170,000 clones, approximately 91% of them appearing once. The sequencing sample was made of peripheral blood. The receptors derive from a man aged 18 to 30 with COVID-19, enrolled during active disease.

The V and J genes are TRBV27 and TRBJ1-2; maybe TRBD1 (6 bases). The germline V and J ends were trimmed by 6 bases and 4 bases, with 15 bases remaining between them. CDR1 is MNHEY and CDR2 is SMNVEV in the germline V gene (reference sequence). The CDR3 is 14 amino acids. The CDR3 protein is CASRPLIRGYGYTF. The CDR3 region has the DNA TGTGCCAGCAGACCTCTAATCAGGGGCTATGGCTACACCTTC.

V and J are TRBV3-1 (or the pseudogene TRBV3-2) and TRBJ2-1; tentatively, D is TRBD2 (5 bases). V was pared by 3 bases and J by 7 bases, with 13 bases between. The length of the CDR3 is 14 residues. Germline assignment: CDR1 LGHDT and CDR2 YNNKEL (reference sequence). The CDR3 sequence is CASSHPVGKNEQFF. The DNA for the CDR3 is TGTGCCAGCAGCCACCCAGTCGGGAAGAATGAGCAGTTCTTC.

The CDR3 reads CASSFAWDREGPSGNTIYF. Here the CDR3 DNA reads TGTGCCAGCAGTTTTGCTTGGGACAGGGAGGGCCCCTCTGGAAACACCATATATTTT. The chain is built from TRBV27 and TRBJ1-3, with 9 bases that match TRBD1. Unmatched junction bases numbered 12, after V lost 3 bases and J lost 0 bases. Per germline, CDR1 MNHEY and CDR2 SMNVEV (reference sequence). The CDR3 totals 19 residues.

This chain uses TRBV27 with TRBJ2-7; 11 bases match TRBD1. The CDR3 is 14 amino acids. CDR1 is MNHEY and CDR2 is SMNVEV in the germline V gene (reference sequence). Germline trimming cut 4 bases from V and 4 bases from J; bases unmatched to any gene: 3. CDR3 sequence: CASSSGTGGYEQYF. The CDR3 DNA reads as TGTGCCAGCAGTTCTGGGACAGGGGGGTACGAGCAGTACTTC.

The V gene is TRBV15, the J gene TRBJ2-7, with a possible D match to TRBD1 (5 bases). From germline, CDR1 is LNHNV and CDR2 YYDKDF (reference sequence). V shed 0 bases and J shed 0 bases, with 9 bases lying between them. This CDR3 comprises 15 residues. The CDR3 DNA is TGTGCCACCAGCAGAGACGAACAGGCCTCCTACGAGCAGTACTTC. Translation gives CATSRDEQASYEQYF.

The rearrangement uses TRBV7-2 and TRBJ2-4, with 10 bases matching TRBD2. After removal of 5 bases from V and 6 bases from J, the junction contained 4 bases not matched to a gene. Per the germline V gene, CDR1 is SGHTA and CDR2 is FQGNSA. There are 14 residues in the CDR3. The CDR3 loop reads CASSLWTSGNIQYF. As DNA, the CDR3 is TGTGCCAGCAGCCTATGGACTAGCGGAAACATTCAGTACTTC.

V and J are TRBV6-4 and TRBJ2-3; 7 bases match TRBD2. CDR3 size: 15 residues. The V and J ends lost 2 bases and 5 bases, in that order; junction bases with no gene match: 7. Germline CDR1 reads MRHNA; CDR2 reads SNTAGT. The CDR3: CASSDRTGGRDTQYF. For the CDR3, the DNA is TGTGCCAGCAGTGACCGAACCGGGGGGAGAGATACGCAGTATTTT.

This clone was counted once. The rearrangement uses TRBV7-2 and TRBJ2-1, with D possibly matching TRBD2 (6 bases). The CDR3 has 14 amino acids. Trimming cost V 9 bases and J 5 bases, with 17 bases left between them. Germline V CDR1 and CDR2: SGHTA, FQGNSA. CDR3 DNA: TGTGCCAGTGGAGTTAGCGGCATAAACAATGAGCAGTTCTTC. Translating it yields CASGVSGINNEQFF. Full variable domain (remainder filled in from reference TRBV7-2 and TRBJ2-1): GAGVSQSPSNKVTEKGKDVELRCDPISGHTALYWYRQSLGQGLEFLIYFQGNSAPDKSGLPSDRFSAERTGGSVSTLTIQRTQQEDSAVYLCASGVSGINNEQFFGPGTRLTVL.

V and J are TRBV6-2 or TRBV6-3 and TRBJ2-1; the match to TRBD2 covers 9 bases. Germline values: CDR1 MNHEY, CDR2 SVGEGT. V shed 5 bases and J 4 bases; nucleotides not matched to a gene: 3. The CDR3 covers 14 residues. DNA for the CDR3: TGTGCCAGCAGTATAGCGGGAGAGTACAATGAGCAGTTCTTC. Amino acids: CASSIAGEYNEQFF.

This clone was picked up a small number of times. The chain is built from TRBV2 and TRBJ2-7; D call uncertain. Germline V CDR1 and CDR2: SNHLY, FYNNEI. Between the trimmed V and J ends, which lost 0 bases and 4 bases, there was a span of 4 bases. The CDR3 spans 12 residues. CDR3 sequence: CASSEAQYEQYF. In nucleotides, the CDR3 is TGTGCCAGCAGTGAAGCGCAGTACGAGCAGTACTTC.

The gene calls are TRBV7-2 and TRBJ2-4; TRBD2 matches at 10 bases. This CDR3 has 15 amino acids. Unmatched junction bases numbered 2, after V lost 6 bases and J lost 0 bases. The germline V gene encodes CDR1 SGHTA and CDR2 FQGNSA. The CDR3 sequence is CASRPSGGAKNIQYF. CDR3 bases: TGTGCCAGCAGACCTAGCGGGGGAGCCAAAAACATTCAGTACTTC.

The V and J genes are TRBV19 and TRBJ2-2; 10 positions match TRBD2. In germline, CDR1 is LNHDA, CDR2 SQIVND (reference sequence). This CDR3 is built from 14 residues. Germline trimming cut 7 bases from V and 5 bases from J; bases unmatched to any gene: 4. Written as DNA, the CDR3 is TGTGCCAGTAAGCTAGCGGGAGCGACCGGGGAGCTGTTTTTT. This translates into CASKLAGATGELFF.

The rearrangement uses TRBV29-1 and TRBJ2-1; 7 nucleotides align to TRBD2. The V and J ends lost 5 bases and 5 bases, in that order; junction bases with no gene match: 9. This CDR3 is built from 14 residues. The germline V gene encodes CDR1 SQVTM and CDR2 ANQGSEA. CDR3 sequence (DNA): TGCAGCGTTCGGGAGTCTAGCGGTAACAATGAGCAGTTCTTC. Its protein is CSVRESSGNNEQFF.

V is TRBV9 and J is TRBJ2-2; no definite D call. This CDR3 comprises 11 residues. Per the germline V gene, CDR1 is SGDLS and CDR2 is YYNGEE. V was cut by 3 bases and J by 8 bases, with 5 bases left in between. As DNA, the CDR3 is TGTGCCAGCAGCGCGCGTGGGGAGCTGTTTTTT. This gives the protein CASSARGELFF. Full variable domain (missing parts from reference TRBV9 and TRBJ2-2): DSGVTQTPKHLITATGQRVTLRCSPRSGDLSVYWYQQSLDQGLQFLIQYYNGEERAKGNILERFSAQQFPDLHSELNLSSLELGDSALYFCASSARGELFFGEGSRLTVL.

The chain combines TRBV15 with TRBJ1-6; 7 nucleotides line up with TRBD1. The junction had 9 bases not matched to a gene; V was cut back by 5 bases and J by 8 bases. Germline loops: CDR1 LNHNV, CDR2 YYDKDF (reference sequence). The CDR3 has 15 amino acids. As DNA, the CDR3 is TGTGCCACCAGCTCACGACAGGGCTCGGATTCACCCCTCCACTTT. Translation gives CATSSRQGSDSPLHF.

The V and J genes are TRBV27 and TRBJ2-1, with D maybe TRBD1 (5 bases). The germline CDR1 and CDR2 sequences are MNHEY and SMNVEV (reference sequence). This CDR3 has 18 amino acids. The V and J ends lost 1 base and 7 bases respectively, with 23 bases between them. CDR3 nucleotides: TGTGCCAGCAGTTTATATCTTGGGGTAGGTCCTAAGGGGAATGAGCAGTTCTTC. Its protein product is CASSLYLGVGPKGNEQFF.

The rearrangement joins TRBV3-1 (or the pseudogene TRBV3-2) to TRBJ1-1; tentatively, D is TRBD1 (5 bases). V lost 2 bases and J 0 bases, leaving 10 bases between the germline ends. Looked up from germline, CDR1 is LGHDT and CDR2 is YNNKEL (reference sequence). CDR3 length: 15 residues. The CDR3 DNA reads TGTGCCAGCAGCCAAAGTTTACAGGTGAACACTGAAGCTTTCTTT. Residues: CASSQSLQVNTEAFF.

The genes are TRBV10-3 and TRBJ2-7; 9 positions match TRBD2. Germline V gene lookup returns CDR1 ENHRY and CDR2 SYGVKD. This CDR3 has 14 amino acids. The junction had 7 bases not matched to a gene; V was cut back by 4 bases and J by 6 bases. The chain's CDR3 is CAISVGTSTGEQYF. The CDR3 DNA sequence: TGTGCCATCAGTGTCGGGACTAGCACAGGCGAGCAGTACTTC.

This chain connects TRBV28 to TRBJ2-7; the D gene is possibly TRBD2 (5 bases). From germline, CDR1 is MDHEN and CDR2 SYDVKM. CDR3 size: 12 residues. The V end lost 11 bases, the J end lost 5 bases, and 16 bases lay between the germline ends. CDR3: CAVMGVRHEQYF. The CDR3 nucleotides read TGTGCCGTCATGGGAGTAAGGCACGAGCAGTACTTC.

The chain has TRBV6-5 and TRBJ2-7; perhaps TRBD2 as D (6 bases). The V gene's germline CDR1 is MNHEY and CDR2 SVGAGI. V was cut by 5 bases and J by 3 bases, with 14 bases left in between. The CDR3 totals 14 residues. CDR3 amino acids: CASSRDFRGYEQYF. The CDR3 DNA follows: TGTGCCAGCAGTCGGGACTTCCGGGGCTACGAGCAGTACTTC.

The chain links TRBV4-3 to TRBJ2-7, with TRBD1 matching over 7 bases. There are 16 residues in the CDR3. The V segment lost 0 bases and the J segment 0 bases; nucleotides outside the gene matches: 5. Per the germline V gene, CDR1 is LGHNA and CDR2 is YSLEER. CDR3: CASSQETGQHSYEQYF. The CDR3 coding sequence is TGCGCCAGCAGCCAAGAGACGGGACAGCACTCCTACGAGCAGTACTTC.

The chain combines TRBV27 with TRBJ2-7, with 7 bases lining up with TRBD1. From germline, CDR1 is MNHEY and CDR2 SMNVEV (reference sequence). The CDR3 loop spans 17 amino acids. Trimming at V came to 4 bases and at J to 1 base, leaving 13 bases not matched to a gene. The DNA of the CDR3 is TGTGCCAGCAGTTCACTCACGACAGGGTATAGGTCCTACGAGCAGTACTTC. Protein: CASSSLTTGYRSYEQYF.

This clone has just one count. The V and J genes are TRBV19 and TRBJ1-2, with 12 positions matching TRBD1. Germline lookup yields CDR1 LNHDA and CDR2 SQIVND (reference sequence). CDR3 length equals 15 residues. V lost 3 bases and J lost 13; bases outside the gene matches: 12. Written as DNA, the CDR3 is TGTGCCAGTAGTATTGCGGGACAGGGGGCTTTCTCGGGCACCTTC. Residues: CASSIAGQGAFSGTF.

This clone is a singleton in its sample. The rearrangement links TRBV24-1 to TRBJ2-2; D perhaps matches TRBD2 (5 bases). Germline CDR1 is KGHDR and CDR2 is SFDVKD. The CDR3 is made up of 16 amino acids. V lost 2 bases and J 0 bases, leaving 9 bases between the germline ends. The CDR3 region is CATSDYGVANTGELFF. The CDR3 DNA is TGTGCCACCAGTGATTACGGGGTCGCGAACACCGGGGAGCTGTTTTTT.

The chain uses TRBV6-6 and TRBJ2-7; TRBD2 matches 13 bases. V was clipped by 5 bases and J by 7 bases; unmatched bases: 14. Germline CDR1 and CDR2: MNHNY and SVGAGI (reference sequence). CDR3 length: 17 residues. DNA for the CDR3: TGTGCCAGCAGTCCACGGGTCGGACTAGCGGGAGCTCGGGAGCAGTACTTC. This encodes CASSPRVGLAGAREQYF.

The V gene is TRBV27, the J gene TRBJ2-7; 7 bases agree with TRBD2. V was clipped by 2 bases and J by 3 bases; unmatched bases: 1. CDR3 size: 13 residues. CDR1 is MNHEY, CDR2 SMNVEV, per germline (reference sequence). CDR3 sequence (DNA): TGTGCCAGCAGTTTAGGGACTAACTACGAGCAGTACTTC. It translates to CASSLGTNYEQYF.

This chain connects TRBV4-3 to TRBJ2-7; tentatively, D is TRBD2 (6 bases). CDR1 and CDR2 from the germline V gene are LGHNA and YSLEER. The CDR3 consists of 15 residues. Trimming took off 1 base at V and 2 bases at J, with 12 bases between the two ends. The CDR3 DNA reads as TGCGCCAGCAGCCAAGTATGGAGGGGACCCTACGAGCAGTACTTC. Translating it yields CASSQVWRGPYEQYF.

The CDR3, as DNA: TGTGCCAGCAGCGTTACAGGGCTCCTTATGAACACTGAAGCTTTCTTT. Residues: CASSVTGLLMNTEAFF. V gene TRBV6-6 combines with J gene TRBJ1-1, with D possibly being TRBD1 (6 bases). The germline CDR1 and CDR2 sequences are MNHNY and SVGAGI (reference sequence). The length of the CDR3 is 16 residues. Trimming stripped 6 bases from V and 0 bases from J, with 17 bases between.